Below, 15 T cell receptor beta chains from the same sample are listed, as sequenced in a study of Ad26.COV2.S vaccination and SARS-CoV-2 variants. Treatment in this sample: some 20 received Ad26.COV2.S at low or high dose, single or two shots; about 5 received placebo; per-sample allocation not given. Sampling was performed 63 days after the first vaccine or placebo injection. The assay was immunoSEQ multiplex PCR, and TCRdb's table has in-frame clones only and misses some. The sample lists approximately 300,000 clones, about 85% seen once, with approximately 2% in the top ten. Sequenced material: peripheral blood, taken in a trial of Ad26.COV2.S vaccine versus placebo. The receptors were sampled from a person between 18 and 59 years old who received the Ad26.COV2.S COVID-19 vaccine or a placebo.

The chain recombines TRBV28 with TRBJ2-5; D remains ambiguous. The CDR3 length is 14 residues. V dropped 2 bases and J dropped 5 bases, with 12 bases sitting between them. CDR1 is MDHEN, CDR2 SYDVKM, per germline. CDR3 nucleotides: TGTGCCAGCAGTTTAAGAGGCTTAGGCGAGACCCAGTACTTC. This sequence encodes CASSLRGLGETQYF.

The chain carries TRBV6-6 and TRBJ1-3, with D unclear. The V end was cut by 5 bases, the J end by 0 bases, with 8 bases between. Germline lookup yields CDR1 MNHNY and CDR2 SVGAGI (reference sequence). CDR3 length equals 14 residues. DNA for the CDR3: TGTGCCAGCAGTATCCAGAGCTCTGGAAACACCATATATTTT. Its translation is CASSIQSSGNTIYF.

The chain joins TRBV20-1 to TRBJ2-5, with TRBD1 as a possible D gene (6 bases). V lost 3 bases and J 5 bases, leaving 10 bases between the germline ends. The CDR3 has 12 residues. The germline gives CDR1 DFQATT, CDR2 SNEGSKA (reference sequence). The CDR3 protein is CSASQGSETQYF. In nucleotides, the CDR3 is TGCAGTGCTAGTCAGGGGTCGGAGACCCAGTACTTC.

The chain carries TRBV11-2 and TRBJ1-2, with D hard to call. This CDR3 is built from 13 residues. Trimming pared 5 bases from V and 9 bases from J, leaving 16 bases between. Per the germline V gene, CDR1 is SGHAT and CDR2 is FQNNGV. CDR3 nucleotide sequence: TGTGCCAGCAGCGATCGACCCTTTGGAAGCTACACCTTC. It codes for CASSDRPFGSYTF.

The chain couples TRBV7-3 to TRBJ2-5, with TRBD1 as a possible D gene (6 bases). The CDR3 spans 13 residues. Deletions cut 4 bases from V and 6 bases from J, with 12 bases between. Germline V gene lookup returns CDR1 SGHTA and CDR2 FQGTGA. This CDR3 reads CASSSTGIQTQYF. The CDR3 nucleotides read TGTGCCAGCAGCTCCACAGGGATTCAGACCCAGTACTTC.

The chain couples TRBV5-6 to TRBJ1-4; D unclear. Trimming left V 2 bases short and J 3 bases short, with 5 bases between. The germline CDR1 and CDR2 sequences are SGHDT and YYEEEE. This CDR3 region has 13 residues. The CDR3 protein is CASSFVPNEKLFF. In DNA form, the CDR3 reads TGTGCCAGCAGCTTCGTCCCTAATGAAAAACTGTTTTTT.

This rearrangement joins TRBV19 to TRBJ1-2; the D is unclear. The germline CDR1 and CDR2 sequences are LNHDA and SQIVND (reference sequence). V shed 6 bases and J shed 7 bases, with 18 bases lying between them. The CDR3 length is 14 residues. This CDR3 is CASRRMDGGVGYTF. The CDR3 DNA sequence: TGTGCCAGTAGACGAATGGACGGCGGCGTTGGCTACACCTTC.

This rearrangement joins TRBV11-3 to TRBJ1-5; no definite D call. This CDR3 has 15 amino acids. Trimming pared 6 bases from V and 4 bases from J, leaving 16 bases between. Per germline, CDR1 SGHNT and CDR2 YENEEA. The CDR3 DNA follows: TGTGCCAGCAGATACGTCGCACAGATTAATCAGCCCCAGCATTTT. This encodes CASRYVAQINQPQHF.

J is TRBJ2-3 and V is TRBV5-4, with TRBD1 identical over 8 bases. The V gene end was trimmed by 0 bases and the J gene end by 4 bases; junction bases not matched to a gene: 4. Germline V lookup: CDR1 SGHNT, CDR2 YYREEE (reference sequence). The CDR3 consists of 15 residues. The CDR3 here is CASSLVAGGPDTQYF. CDR3 nucleotides: TGTGCCAGCAGCTTGGTGGCAGGGGGCCCAGATACGCAGTATTTT.

The genes are TRBV7-9 and TRBJ1-1; D ambiguous. Germline V gives CDR1 SEHNR, CDR2 FQNEAQ (reference sequence). V dropped 1 base and J dropped 7 bases, with 10 bases sitting between them. This CDR3 spans 13 amino acids. For the CDR3, the DNA is TGTGCCAGCAGCTTAGAGTCGGGGATTGAAGCTTTCTTT. It specifies CASSLESGIEAFF.

The chain uses TRBV2 and TRBJ2-5, with D perhaps matching TRBD1 or TRBD2 (5 bases each). This CDR3 comprises 14 residues. V was clipped by 11 bases and J by 1 base, with 17 bases between them. The V gene's germline CDR1 is SNHLY and CDR2 FYNNEI. In nucleotides, the CDR3 is TGTGCCTCCGAGGGGACGATTCCCCAAGAGACCCAGTACTTC. Encoded protein: CASEGTIPQETQYF.

This clone was seen once. The chain uses TRBV12-3 or TRBV12-4 and TRBJ2-7, with 10 nucleotides matching TRBD1. This CDR3 comprises 13 residues. V was clipped by 6 bases and J by 2 bases; unmatched bases: 1. The CDR3 protein is CASSGQGAYEQYF. DNA for the CDR3: TGTGCCAGCAGCGGACAGGGGGCCTACGAGCAGTACTTC.

This rearrangement joins TRBV6-1 to TRBJ2-7, with no clear D. V lost 3 bases, J lost 3 bases, and 9 bases lay in between. The germline CDR1 and CDR2 sequences are MNHNS and SASEGT. This CDR3 contains 13 residues. The chain's CDR3 is CASSEGLYYEQYF. The DNA for the CDR3 is TGTGCCAGCAGTGAGGGTCTTTACTACGAGCAGTACTTC.

The genes are TRBV11-2 and TRBJ2-2; the match to TRBD1 covers 7 bases. This CDR3 is built from 15 residues. CDR1 is SGHAT, CDR2 FQNNGV, per germline. V shed 5 bases and J 4 bases; nucleotides not matched to a gene: 7. The CDR3 bases are TGTGCCAGCAGCCCGGGACAGCTTCCCACCGGGGAGCTGTTTTTT. This encodes CASSPGQLPTGELFF.

The rearrangement links TRBV5-1 to TRBJ1-3; maybe TRBD1 (5 bases). The CDR3 sequence is 17 residues long. Germline V gene data show CDR1 as SGHRS and CDR2 as YFSETQ. Trimming took off 2 bases at V and 4 bases at J, with 19 bases between the two ends. CDR3: CASSLSAGRLTGNTIYF. The DNA of the CDR3 is TGCGCCAGCAGCTTATCGGCAGGGCGGTTAACAGGAAACACCATATATTTT.